Listed below are T cell receptor beta chains from one sample, sequenced in a study of blood T cells in healthy people across ages. Each CDR3 protein gets one entry after TCRdb re-called the 5' RACE reads with MiXCR. The top ten hold less than 9.5% of the sample, which has 1.5 million to 2 million distinct CDR3 sequences, approximately 28% seen once. Source material: blood. These receptors came from a woman in her 30s in good health. Each CDR3 is given with its conserved first and last residue. D genes are given only for firm matches. Expanded clones are given a class, and other clones once, few, many or no size at all.

d_gene	v_gene	abundance	j_gene	CDR3nt	CDR3aa
-	TRBV27	many	TRBJ2-7	TGTGCCAGCAGTTTCAATTACGAGAACGAGCAGTACTTC	CASSFNYENEQYF
-	TRBV7-8	-	TRBJ1-1	TGTGCCAGCAGCTTAGGCGGGCAGGTGGTCACTGAAGCTTTCTTT	CASSLGGQVVTEAFF
-	TRBV7-9	many	TRBJ2-7	TGTGCCAGCAGCTTAGTAGGCCACGAGCAGTACTTC	CASSLVGHEQYF
TRBD1	TRBV2	-	TRBJ2-5	TGTGCCAGTGACAGGGTAGGAGAGACCCAGTACTTC	CASDRVGETQYF
TRBD1	TRBV10-3	few	TRBJ2-1	TGTGCCATCAGGGGACAGGGGGCCTCCTACAATGAGCAGTTCTTC	CAIRGQGASYNEQFF
-	TRBV5-1	many	TRBJ2-7	TGCGCCAGCAGAGTAACGCCAGGGGGGAACTACGAGCAGTACTTC	CASRVTPGGNYEQYF
TRBD1	TRBV11-2	few	TRBJ2-5	TGTGCCAGCAGCTTAGAGGGCGGACAGGGGGGAGAGACCCAGTACTTC	CASSLEGGQGGETQYF
TRBD1	TRBV30	few	TRBJ1-2	TGTGCCTGGAGGGAATCAGGGGGGCATGGCTACACCTTC	CAWRESGGHGYTF
-	TRBV4-1	-	TRBJ1-3	TGCGCCAGCAACCAAGACGGAAAAGCGGGAAACACCATATATTTT	CASNQDGKAGNTIYF
TRBD1	TRBV18	many	TRBJ1-4	TGTGCCAGCTCACCACGGACGACAGGGAATAGGGAAAAACTGTTTTTT	CASSPRTTGNREKLFF
-	TRBV9	-	TRBJ1-1	TGTGCCAGCAGCGTAGAGGGGGAGGGGAACACTGAAGCTTTCTTT	CASSVEGEGNTEAFF
-	TRBV11-2	-	TRBJ2-4	TGTGCCAGCAGGCGCTTGGGGGCCAAAAACATTCAGTACTTC	CASRRLGAKNIQYF
-	TRBV5-1	many	TRBJ2-7	TGTGCCAGCAGCTTTCTCGGTGGGGCCTACGAGCAGTACTTC	CASSFLGGAYEQYF
-	TRBV29-1	-	TRBJ1-1	TGCAGCGTCGAAGAGACAGGCGGGGACACTGAAGCTTTCTTT	CSVEETGGDTEAFF
TRBD2	TRBV20-1	-	TRBJ2-1	TGCAGTGCCCGGACTAGCGGGGACTCTAGCTCCTACAATGAGCAGTTCTTC	CSARTSGDSSSYNEQFF
TRBD1	TRBV6-6	few	TRBJ1-6	TGTGCCAGCAGAATACGGGACAGGGTGCGTTCACCCCTCCACTTT	CASRIRDRVRSPLHF